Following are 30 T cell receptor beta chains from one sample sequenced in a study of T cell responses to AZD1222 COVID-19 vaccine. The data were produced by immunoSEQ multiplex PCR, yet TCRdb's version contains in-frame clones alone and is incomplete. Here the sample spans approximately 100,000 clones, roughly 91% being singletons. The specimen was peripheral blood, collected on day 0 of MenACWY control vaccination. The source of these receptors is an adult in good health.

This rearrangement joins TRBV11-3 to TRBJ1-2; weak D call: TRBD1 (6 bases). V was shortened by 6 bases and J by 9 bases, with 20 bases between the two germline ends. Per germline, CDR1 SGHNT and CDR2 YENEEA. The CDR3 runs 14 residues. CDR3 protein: CASRLGGGVESYTF. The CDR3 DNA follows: TGTGCCAGCAGGTTGGGAGGGGGAGTAGAGAGCTACACCTTC.

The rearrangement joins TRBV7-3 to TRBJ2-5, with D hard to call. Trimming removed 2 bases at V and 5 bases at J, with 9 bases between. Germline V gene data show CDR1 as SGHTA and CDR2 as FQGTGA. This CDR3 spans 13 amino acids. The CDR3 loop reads CASSLGLRETQYF. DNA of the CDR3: TGTGCCAGCAGCTTAGGTCTTCGGGAGACCCAGTACTTC.

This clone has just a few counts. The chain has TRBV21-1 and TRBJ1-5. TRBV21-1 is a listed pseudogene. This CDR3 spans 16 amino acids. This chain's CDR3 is CASSNEWRVCNQPQHF. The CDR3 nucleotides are TGTGCCAGCAGCAACGAATGGAGGGTCTGCAATCAGCCCCAGCATTTT.

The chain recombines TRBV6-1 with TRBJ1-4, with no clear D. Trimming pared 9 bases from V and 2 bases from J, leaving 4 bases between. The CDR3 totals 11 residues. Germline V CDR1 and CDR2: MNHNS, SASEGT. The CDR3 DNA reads TGTGCCAGTGGGACTAATGAAAAACTGTTTTTT. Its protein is CASGTNEKLFF.

CDR3 residues: CASSRAAEQFF. The CDR3 nucleotides read TGTGCCAGCTCACGGGCAGCTGAGCAGTTCTTC. The V and J genes are TRBV18 and TRBJ2-1; the D is unclear. V lost 4 bases and J 9 bases, leaving 7 bases between the germline ends. This CDR3 has 11 residues. Germline lookup yields CDR1 KGHSH and CDR2 LQKENI. The full variable domain, rest sourced from reference TRBV18 and TRBJ2-1, is NAGVMQNPRHLVRRRGQEARLRCSPMKGHSHVYWYRQLPEEGLKFMVYLQKENIIDESGMPKERFSAEFPKEGPSILRIQQVVRGDSAAYFCASSRAAEQFFGPGTRLTVL.

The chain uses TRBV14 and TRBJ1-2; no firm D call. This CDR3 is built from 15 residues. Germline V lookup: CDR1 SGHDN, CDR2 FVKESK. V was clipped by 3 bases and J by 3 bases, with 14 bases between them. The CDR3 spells CASSQDAEDYYGYTF. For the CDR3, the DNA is TGTGCCAGCAGCCAGGACGCGGAGGACTACTATGGCTACACCTTC.

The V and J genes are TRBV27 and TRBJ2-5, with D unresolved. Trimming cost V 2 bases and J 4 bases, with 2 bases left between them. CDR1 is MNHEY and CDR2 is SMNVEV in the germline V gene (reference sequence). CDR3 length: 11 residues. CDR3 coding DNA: TGTGCCAGCAGTTTAGGAGAGACCCAGTACTTC. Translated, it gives CASSLGETQYF.

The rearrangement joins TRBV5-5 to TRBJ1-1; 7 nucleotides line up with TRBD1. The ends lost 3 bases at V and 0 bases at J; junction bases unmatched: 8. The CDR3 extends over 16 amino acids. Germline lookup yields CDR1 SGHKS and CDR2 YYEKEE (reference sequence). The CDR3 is CASSWAGGGVNTEAFF. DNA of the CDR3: TGTGCCAGCAGCTGGGCCGGAGGGGGCGTGAACACTGAAGCTTTCTTT.

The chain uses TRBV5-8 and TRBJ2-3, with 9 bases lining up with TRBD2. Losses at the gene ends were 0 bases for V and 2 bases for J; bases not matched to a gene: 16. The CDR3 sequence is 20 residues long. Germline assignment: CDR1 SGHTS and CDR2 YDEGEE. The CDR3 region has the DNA TGTGCCAGCAGCTTGGGGCCACCCCTACTAGCGGGCGGTGACACAGATACGCAGTATTTT. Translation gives CASSLGPPLLAGGDTDTQYF. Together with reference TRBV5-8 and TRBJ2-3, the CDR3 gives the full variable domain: EAGVTQSPTHLIKTRGQQATLRCSPISGHTSVYWYQQALGLGLQFLLWYDEGEERNRGNFPPRFSGRQFPNYSSELNVNALELEDSALYLCASSLGPPLLAGGDTDTQYFGPGTRLTVL.

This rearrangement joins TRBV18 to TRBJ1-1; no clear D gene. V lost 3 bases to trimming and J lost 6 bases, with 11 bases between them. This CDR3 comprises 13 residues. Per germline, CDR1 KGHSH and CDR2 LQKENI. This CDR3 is CASSPRDNPEAFF. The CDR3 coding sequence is TGTGCCAGCTCACCGAGAGACAACCCTGAAGCTTTCTTT. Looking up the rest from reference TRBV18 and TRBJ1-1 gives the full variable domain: NAGVMQNPRHLVRRRGQEARLRCSPMKGHSHVYWYRQLPEEGLKFMVYLQKENIIDESGMPKERFSAEFPKEGPSILRIQQVVRGDSAAYFCASSPRDNPEAFFGQGTRLTVV.

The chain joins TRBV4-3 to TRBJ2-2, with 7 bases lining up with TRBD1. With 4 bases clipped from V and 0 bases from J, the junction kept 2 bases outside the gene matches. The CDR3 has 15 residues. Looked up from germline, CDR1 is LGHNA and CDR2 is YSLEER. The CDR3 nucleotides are TGCGCCAGCAGCCGGGACAGAACGAACACCGGGGAGCTGTTTTTT. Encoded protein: CASSRDRTNTGELFF.

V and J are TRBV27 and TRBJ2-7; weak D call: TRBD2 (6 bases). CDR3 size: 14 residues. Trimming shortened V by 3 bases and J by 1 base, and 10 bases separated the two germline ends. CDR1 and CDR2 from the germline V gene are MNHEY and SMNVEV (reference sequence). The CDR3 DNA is TGTGCCAGCAGTTTCACCGGGGGTTCCTACGAGCAGTACTTC. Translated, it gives CASSFTGGSYEQYF.

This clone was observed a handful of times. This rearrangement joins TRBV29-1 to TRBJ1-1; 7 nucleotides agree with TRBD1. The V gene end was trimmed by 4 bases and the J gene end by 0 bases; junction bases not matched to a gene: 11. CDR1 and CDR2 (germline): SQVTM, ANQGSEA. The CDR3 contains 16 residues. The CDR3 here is CSVVDRRGFMNTEAFF. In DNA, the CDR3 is TGCAGCGTTGTGGATCGCAGGGGGTTCATGAACACTGAAGCTTTCTTT.

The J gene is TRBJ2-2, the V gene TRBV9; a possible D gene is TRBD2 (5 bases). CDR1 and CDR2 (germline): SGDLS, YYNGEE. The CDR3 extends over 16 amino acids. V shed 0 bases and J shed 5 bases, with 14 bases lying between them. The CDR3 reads CASSVGSAGSTGELFF. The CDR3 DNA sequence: TGTGCCAGCAGCGTAGGGTCGGCGGGTTCGACCGGGGAGCTGTTTTTT.

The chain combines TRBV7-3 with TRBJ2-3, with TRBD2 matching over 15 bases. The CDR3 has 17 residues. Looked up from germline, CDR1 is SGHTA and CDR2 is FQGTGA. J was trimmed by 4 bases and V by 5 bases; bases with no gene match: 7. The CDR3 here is CASSRRTSGGAADTQYF. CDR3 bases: TGTGCCAGCAGCAGAAGGACTAGCGGGGGGGCCGCAGATACGCAGTATTTT.

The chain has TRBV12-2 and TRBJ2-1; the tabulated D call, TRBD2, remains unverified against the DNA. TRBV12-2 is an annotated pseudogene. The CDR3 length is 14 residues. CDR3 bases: TGTGCAAGTCGCTCGCGGTCGGGGGACAATGAGCAGTTCTTC. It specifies CASRSRSGDNEQFF.

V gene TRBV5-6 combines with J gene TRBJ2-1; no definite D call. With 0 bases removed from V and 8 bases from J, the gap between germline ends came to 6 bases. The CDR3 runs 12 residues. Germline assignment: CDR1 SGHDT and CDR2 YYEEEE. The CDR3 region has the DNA TGTGCCAGCAGCTTGGAATTCCATGAGCAGTTCTTC. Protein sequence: CASSLEFHEQFF.

CDR3 sequence (DNA): TGCGCCAGCAGCTTGTCCGCTTGGGGGGAACGGTACGAGCAGTACTTC. It codes for CASSLSAWGERYEQYF. The J gene is TRBJ2-7, the V gene TRBV5-1; D might be TRBD2 (6 bases). The ends were cut back, 1 base at V and 4 bases at J, with 18 bases in the middle. This CDR3 is built from 16 residues. The V gene's germline CDR1 is SGHRS and CDR2 YFSETQ.

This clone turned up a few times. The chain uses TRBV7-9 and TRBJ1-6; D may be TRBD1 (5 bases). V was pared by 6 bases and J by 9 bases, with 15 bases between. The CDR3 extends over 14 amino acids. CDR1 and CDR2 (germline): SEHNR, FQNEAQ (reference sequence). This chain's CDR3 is CASSSDRGGSPLHF. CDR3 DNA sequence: TGTGCCAGCAGTTCCGACCGGGGCGGTTCACCCCTCCACTTT.

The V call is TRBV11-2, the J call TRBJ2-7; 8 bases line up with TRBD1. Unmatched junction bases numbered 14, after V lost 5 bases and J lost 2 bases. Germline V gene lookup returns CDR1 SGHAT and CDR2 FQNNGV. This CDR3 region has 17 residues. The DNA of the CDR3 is TGTGCCAGCAGCCGCCACCTAGGGGGACAGGTGACCTACGAGCAGTACTTC. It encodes CASSRHLGGQVTYEQYF.

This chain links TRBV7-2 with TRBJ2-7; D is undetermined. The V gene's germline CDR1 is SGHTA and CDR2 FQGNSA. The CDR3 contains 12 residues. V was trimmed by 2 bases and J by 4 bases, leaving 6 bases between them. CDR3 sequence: CASSLISYEQYF. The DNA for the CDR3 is TGTGCCAGCAGCTTAATAAGTTACGAGCAGTACTTC.

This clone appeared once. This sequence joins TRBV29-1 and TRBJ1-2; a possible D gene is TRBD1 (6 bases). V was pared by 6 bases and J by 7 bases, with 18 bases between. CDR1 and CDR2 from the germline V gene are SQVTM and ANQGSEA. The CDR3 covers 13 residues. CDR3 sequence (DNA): TGCAGCGTCAATCTCGGGGGGGCGCTTGGCTACACCTTC. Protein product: CSVNLGGALGYTF. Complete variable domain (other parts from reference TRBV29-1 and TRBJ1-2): SAVISQKPSRDICQRGTSLTIQCQVDSQVTMMFWYRQQPGQSLTLIATANQGSEATYESGFVIDKFPISRPNLTFSTLTVSNMSPEDSSIYLCSVNLGGALGYTFGSGTRLTVV.

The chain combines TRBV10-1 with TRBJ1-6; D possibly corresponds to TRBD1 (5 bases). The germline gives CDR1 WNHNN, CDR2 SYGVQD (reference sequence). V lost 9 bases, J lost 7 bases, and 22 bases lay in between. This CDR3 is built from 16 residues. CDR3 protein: CARVSKGREWNSPLHF. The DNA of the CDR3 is TGCGCCAGGGTATCAAAGGGCAGGGAGTGGAATTCACCCCTCCACTTT.

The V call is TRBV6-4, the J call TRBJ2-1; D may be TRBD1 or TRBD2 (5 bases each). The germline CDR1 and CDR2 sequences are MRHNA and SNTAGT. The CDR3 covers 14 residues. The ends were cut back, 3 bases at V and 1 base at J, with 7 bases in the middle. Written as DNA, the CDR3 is TGTGCCAGCAGTGATGGGGGTTCCTACAATGAGCAGTTCTTC. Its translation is CASSDGGSYNEQFF.

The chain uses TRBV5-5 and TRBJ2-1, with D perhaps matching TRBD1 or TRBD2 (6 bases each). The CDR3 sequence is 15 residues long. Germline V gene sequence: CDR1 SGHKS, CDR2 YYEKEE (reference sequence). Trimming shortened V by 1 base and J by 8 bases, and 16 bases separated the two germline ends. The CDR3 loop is CASSLSPGAMDEQFF. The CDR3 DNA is TGTGCCAGCAGCTTGTCGCCGGGGGCCATGGATGAGCAGTTCTTC. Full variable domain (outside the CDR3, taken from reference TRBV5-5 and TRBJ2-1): DAGVTQSPTHLIKTRGQQVTLRCSPISGHKSVSWYQQVLGQGPQFIFQYYEKEERGRGNFPDRFSARQFPNYSSELNVNALLLGDSALYLCASSLSPGAMDEQFFGPGTRLTVL.

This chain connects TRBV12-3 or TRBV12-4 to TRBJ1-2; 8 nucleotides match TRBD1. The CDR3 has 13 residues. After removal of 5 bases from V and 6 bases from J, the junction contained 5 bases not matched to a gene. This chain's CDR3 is CASSIDRGHGYTF. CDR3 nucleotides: TGTGCCAGCAGTATAGACAGGGGCCATGGCTACACCTTC.

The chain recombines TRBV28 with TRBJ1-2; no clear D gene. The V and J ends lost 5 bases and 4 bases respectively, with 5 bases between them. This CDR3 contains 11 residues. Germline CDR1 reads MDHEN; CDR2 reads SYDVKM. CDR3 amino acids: CASSLRYGYTF. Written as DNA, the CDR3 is TGTGCCAGCAGTCTCCGCTATGGCTACACCTTC.

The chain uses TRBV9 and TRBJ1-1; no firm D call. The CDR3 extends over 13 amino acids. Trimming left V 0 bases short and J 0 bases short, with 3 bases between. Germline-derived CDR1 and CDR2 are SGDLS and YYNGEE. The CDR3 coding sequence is TGTGCCAGCAGCGTAGCCGTGAACACTGAAGCTTTCTTT. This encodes CASSVAVNTEAFF. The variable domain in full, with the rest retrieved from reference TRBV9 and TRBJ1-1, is DSGVTQTPKHLITATGQRVTLRCSPRSGDLSVYWYQQSLDQGLQFLIQYYNGEERAKGNILERFSAQQFPDLHSELNLSSLELGDSALYFCASSVAVNTEAFFGQGTRLTVV.

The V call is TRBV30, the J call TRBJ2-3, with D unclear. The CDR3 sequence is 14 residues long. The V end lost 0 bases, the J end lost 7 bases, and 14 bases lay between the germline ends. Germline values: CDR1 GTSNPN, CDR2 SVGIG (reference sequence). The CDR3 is CAWSVLIKGNTQYF. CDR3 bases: TGTGCCTGGAGTGTACTGATTAAAGGGAATACGCAGTATTTT.

CDR3 in amino acids: CASSMRRSPSPLSGANVLTF. CDR3 nucleotides: TGTGCCAGTAGTATGCGGAGGTCGCCTTCTCCACTCTCTGGGGCCAACGTCCTGACTTTC. The rearrangement uses TRBV19 and TRBJ2-6, with D perhaps matching TRBD2 (5 bases). Germline lookup yields CDR1 LNHDA and CDR2 SQIVND (reference sequence). Deletions cut 3 bases from V and 0 bases from J, with 21 bases between. The CDR3 has 20 amino acids.